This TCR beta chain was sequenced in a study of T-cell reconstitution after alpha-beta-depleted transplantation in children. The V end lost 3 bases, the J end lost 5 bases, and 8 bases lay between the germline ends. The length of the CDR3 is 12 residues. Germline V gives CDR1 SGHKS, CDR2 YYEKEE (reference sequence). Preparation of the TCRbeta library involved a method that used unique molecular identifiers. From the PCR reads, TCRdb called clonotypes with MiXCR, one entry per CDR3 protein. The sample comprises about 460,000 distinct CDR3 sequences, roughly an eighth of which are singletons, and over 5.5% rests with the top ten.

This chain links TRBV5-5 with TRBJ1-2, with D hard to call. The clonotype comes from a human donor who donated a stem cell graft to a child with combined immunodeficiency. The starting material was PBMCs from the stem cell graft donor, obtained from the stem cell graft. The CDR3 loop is CASSSMEYGYTF. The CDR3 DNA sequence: TGTGCCAGCAGCTCGATGGAGTATGGCTACACCTTC.